One and the same sample provided the 8 T cell receptor beta chains below, sequenced in a study of blood T cell repertoires in COVID-19. The table came from immunoSEQ multiplex PCR; TCRdb's copy has only in-frame clones and leaves some out. The repertoire holds approximately 99,000 clones, with around 86% as singletons. Sequencing was carried out using peripheral blood. These TCRs come from a woman between 65 and 79 years old with acute or convalescent COVID-19.

V gene TRBV28 combines with J gene TRBJ1-6, with unresolved D. Germline values: CDR1 MDHEN, CDR2 SYDVKM. Between the trimmed V and J ends, which lost 4 bases and 7 bases, there was a span of 8 bases. This CDR3 region has 13 residues. CDR3 sequence (DNA): TGTGCCAGCAGTTACCCACTAAATTCACCCCTCCACTTT. It is translated as CASSYPLNSPLHF.

The genes are TRBV5-1 and TRBJ1-1; tentatively, D is TRBD1 (6 bases). The CDR3 is 16 amino acids. The germline V and J ends were trimmed by 3 bases and 5 bases, with 20 bases remaining between them. CDR1 SGHRS and CDR2 YFSETQ come from the germline V gene. The CDR3 spells CASSSDRSRQGTEAFF. For the CDR3, the DNA is TGCGCCAGCAGCTCGGACAGAAGCAGGCAAGGGACTGAAGCTTTCTTT.

This clone turned up a few times. This chain connects TRBV19 to TRBJ2-2; the D gene is possibly TRBD1 (5 bases). The CDR3 covers 13 residues. Germline V CDR1 and CDR2: LNHDA, SQIVND (reference sequence). Trimming removed 8 bases from V and 7 bases from J, with 14 bases in between. CDR3 sequence (DNA): TGTGCCAGTGCCCACTGGGGCCTCGGGGAGCTGTTTTTT. As protein: CASAHWGLGELFF.

With respect to this clone: This sample also contains other DNA sequences that code for the same CDR3. The rearrangement joins TRBV5-1 to TRBJ2-3; 8 bases are shared with TRBD2. The CDR3 extends over 16 amino acids. After removal of 0 bases from V and 2 bases from J, the junction contained 5 bases not matched to a gene. Germline loops: CDR1 SGHRS, CDR2 YFSETQ. DNA of the CDR3: TGCGCCAGCAGCTTGGGAACTAGCGGATACACAGATACGCAGTATTTT. Translating gives CASSLGTSGYTDTQYF.

This chain uses TRBV6-5 with TRBJ1-3; maybe TRBD1 (5 bases). CDR3 length equals 14 residues. Trimming removed 6 bases from V and 0 bases from J, with 9 bases in between. CDR1 is MNHEY and CDR2 is SVGAGI in the germline V gene. The CDR3 reads CASSLRDSGNTIYF. The CDR3 region has the DNA TGTGCCAGCAGCCTCAGGGACTCTGGAAACACCATATATTTT.

This clone was counted once. V gene TRBV11-3 combines with J gene TRBJ2-3, with a weak D call TRBD2 (6 bases). Germline CDR1 and CDR2: SGHNT and YENEEA. CDR3 size: 16 residues. V lost 5 bases and J lost 6, with 21 bases in between. The CDR3 sequence is CASSPGISRAGDTQYF. Here the CDR3 DNA reads TGTGCCAGCAGCCCAGGGATATCGAGGGCGGGGGATACGCAGTATTTT.

This chain joins TRBV20-1 and TRBJ1-5, with D unresolved. There are 14 residues in the CDR3. Trimming cost V 3 bases and J 6 bases, with 15 bases left between them. The germline V gene has CDR1 DFQATT and CDR2 SNEGSKA (reference sequence). The CDR3 DNA follows: TGCAGTGCTAGTGTTGCCCTTACTGGTCAGCCCCAGCATTTT. This sequence encodes CSASVALTGQPQHF.

This chain joins TRBV6-5 and TRBJ1-6; maybe TRBD1 (5 bases). CDR3 size: 15 residues. V dropped 3 bases and J dropped 7 bases, with 13 bases sitting between them. The germline CDR1 and CDR2 sequences are MNHEY and SVGAGI. The CDR3 spells CASSYAGLPNSPLHF. The CDR3 nucleotides read TGTGCCAGCAGTTATGCGGGGCTTCCCAATTCACCCCTCCACTTT.